This TCR beta chain originates from a study of blood T cells in healthy people across ages. Through a sample-barcoded 5' primer and a J-beta primer mix, a second PCR was run for roughly 7 to 12 cycles. A tag from a template-switch adaptor with 12 random nucleotides marked each cDNA molecule. A single record per CDR3 protein comes from TCRdb applying MiXCR to the 5' RACE reads. The profile shows about 1,500,000 distinct CDR3 sequences, 35% to 45% of them singletons. Notes on the study in general: Diversity was estimated from one million T cells, and these estimates were considered underestimates. A roughly linear fall in TCR beta diversity per million T cells was seen with increasing age.

Germline V gives CDR1 ENHRY, CDR2 SYGVKD. This CDR3 is 14 amino acids long. V shed 6 bases and J 2 bases; nucleotides not matched to a gene: 7. A note on this clonotype: Its matching antigen is unknown.

The receptor's source is a woman under 30 in good health. Sequencing was carried out using blood. V is TRBV10-3 and J is TRBJ2-7, with TRBD2 matching 7 bases. DNA for the CDR3: TGTGCCATCAGAGAGGGAGGGGCCCCCTACGAGCAGTACTTC. Protein sequence: CAIREGGAPYEQYF.